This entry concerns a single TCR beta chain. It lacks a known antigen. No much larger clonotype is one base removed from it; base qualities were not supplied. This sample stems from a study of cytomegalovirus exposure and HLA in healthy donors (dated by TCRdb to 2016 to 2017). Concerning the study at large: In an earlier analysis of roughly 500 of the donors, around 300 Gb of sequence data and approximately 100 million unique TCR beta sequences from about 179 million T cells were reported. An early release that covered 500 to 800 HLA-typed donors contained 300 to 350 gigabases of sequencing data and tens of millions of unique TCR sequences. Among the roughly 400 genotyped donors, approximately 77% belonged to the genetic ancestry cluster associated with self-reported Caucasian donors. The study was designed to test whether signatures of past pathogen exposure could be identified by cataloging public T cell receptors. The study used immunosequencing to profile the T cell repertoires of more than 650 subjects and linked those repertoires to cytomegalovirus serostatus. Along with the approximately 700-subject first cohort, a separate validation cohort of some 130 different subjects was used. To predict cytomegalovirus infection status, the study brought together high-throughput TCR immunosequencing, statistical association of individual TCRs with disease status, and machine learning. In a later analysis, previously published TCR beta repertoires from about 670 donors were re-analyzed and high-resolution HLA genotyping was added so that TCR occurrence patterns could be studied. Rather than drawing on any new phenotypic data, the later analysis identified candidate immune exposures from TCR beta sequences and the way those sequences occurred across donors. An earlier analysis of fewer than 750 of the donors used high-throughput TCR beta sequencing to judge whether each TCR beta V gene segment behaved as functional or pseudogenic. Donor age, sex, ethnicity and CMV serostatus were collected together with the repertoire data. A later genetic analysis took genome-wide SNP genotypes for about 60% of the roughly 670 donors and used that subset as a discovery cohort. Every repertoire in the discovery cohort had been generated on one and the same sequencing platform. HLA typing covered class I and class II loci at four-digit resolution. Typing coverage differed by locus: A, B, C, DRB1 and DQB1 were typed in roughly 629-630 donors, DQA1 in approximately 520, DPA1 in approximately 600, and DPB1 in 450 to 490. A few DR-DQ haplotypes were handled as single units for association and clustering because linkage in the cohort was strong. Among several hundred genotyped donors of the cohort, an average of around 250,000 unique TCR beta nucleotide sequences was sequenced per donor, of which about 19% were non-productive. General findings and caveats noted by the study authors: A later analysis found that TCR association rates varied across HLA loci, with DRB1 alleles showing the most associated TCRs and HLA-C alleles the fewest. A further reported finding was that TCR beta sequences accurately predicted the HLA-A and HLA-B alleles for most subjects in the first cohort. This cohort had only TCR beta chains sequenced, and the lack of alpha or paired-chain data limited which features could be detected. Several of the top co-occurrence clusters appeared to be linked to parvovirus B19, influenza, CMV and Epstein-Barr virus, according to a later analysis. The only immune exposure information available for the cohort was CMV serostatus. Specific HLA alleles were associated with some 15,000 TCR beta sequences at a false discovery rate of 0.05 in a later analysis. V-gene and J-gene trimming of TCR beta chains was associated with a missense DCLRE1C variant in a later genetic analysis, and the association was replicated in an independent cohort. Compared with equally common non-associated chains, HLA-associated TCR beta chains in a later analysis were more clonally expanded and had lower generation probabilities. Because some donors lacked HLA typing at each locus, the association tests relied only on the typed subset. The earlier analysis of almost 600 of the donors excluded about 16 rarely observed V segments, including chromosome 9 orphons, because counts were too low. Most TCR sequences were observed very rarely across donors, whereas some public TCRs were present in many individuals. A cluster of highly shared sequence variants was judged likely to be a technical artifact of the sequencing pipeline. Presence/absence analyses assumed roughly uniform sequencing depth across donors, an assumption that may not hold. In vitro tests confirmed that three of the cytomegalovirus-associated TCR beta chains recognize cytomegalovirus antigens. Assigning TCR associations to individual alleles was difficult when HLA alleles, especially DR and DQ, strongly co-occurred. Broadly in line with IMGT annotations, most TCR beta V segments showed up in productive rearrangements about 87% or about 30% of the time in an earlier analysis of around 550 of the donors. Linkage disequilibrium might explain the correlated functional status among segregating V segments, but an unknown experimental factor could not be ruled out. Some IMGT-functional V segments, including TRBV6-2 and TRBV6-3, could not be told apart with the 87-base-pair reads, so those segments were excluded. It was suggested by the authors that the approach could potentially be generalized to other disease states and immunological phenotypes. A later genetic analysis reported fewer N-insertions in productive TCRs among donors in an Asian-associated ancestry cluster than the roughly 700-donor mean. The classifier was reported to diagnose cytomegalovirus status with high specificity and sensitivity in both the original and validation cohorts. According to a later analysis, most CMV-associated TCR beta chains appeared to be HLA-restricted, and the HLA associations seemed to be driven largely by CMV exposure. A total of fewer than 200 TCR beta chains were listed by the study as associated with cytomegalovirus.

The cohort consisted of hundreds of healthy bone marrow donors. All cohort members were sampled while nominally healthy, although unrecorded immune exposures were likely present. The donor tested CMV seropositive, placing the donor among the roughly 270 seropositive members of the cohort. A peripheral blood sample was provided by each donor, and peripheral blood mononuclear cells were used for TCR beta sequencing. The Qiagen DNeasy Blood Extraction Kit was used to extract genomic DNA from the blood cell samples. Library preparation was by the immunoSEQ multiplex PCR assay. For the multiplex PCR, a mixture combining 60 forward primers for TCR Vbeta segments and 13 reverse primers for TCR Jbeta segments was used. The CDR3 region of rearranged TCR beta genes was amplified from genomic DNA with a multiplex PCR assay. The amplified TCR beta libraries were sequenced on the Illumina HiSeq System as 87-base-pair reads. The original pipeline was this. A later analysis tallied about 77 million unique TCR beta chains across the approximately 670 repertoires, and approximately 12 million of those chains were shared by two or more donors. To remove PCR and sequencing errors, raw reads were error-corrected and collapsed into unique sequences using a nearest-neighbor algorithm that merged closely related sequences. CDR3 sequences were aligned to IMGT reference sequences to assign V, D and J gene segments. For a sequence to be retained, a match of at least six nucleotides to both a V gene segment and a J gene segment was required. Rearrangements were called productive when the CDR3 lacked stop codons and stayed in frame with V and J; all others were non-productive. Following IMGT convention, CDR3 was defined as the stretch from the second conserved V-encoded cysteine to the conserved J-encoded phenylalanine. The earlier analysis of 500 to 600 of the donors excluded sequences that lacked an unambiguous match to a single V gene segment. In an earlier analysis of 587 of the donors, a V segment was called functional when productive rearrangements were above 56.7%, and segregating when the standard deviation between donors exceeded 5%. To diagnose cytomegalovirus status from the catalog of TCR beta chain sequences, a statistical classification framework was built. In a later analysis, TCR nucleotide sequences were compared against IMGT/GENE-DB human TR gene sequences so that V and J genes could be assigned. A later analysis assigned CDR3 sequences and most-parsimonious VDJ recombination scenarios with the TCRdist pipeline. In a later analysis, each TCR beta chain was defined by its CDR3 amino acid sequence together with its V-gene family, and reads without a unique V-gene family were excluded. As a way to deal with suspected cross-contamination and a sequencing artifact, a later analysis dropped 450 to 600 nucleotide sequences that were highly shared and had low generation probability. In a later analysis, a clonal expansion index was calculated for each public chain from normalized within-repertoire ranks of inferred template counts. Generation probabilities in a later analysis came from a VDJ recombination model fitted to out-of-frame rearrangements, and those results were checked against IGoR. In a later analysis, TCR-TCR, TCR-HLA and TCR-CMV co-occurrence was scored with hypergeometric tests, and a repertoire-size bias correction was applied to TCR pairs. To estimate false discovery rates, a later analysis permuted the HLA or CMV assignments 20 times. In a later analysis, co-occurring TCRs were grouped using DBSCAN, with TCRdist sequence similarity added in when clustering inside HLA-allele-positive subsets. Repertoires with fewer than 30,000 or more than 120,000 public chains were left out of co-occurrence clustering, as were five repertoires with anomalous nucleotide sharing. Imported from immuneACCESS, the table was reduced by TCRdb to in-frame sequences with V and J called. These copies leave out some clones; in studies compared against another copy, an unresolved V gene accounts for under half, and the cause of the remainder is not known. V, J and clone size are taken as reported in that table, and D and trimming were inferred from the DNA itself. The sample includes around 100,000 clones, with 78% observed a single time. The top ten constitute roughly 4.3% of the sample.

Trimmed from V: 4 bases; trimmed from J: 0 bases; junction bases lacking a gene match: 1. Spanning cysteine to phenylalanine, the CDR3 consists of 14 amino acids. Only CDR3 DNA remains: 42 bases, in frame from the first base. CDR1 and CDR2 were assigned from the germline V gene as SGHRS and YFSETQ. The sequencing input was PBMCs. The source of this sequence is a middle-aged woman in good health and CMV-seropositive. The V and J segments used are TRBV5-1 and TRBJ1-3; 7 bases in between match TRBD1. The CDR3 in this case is CASSRDSSGNTIYF. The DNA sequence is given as TGCGCCAGCAGCAGGGACAGCTCTGGAAACACCATATATTTT.